This TCR beta chain was captured by sequencing in a study of glioma-infiltrating T cells. Study-wide results and caveats: Non-neoplastic patients had below-expected tissue-blood divergence, while all gliomas exceeded expectation.

Using RNA template, CDR3s of TCR alpha and beta were amplified with iRepertoire arm-PCR. One-step reverse transcription and amplification started from about 100-400 ng of tissue mRNA or PBMC total RNA. TCRdb called the multiplex PCR reads again in MiXCR, with one record for every CDR3 protein. The repertoire holds fewer than 4,000 distinct CDR3 sequences, with about 90% as singletons. The V gene lost 1 base and the J gene lost 8 bases, with 4 bases spanning the gap. Germline V lookup: CDR1 SEHNR, CDR2 FQNEAQ (reference sequence). The CDR3 sequence is 11 residues long. On this clonotype itself: Its antigen is unidentified. Since the library was made to target alpha chains, this beta chain is a stray read and its abundance is not meaningful.

The sequenced material came from glioma tissue, nonneoplastic brain tissue, or PBMCs (not recorded which). The chain employs TRBV7-9 and TRBJ2-3; unclear D gene. The TCR comes from a human donor with low-grade glioma or glioblastoma, undergoing nonglioma brain surgery, or in good health (not recorded which). CDR3 residues: CASSLGGTQYF. The CDR3 DNA is TGTGCCAGCAGCTTAGGGGGTACGCAGTATTTT.